This passage covers 6 T cell receptor beta chains from one sample sequenced in a study of T cells in women clearing cervical HPV infection. This table comes from immunoSEQ multiplex PCR, and its TCRdb copy is limited to in-frame clones, with some not included. This sample's table reports tens of thousands of clones. Sequencing was carried out using blood buffy coat. The receptors come from a woman aged 18-70 years with a cervical HPV16 infection that either progressed to CIN3+ or cleared (not recorded which).

Details on this clone: The read stops 3 residues short of the end of the CDR3; the missing end is completed from the germline J gene. The chain combines TRBV27 with TRBJ2-1; D not resolved. The germline V gene has CDR1 MNHEY and CDR2 SMNVEV (reference sequence). CDR3 length equals 13 residues. With 2 bases removed from V and 6 bases from J, the gap between germline ends came to 8 bases. The CDR3 protein is CASSLDLANEQFF. The CDR3 bases that were read are TGTGCCAGCAGTTTAGACTTAGCCAATGAG.

With regard to this clone: The CDR3 end is not reached by the read, which stops 3 residues before it; the germline J gene fills it in. This chain connects TRBV12-5 to TRBJ2-3, with 7 bases identical to TRBD2. This CDR3 has 17 amino acids. Losses at the gene ends were 2 bases for V and 2 bases for J; bases not matched to a gene: 10. From germline, CDR1 is LGHNT and CDR2 FRNRAP. CDR3 bases read: TGTGCTAGTGGTTTGTCCCGGGACTACCGCCCCACAGATACG. This sequence encodes CASGLSRDYRPTDT. The whole CDR3 sequence reads CASGLSRDYRPTDTQYF.

For this clone: The read comes to an end 3 residues before the CDR3 does, leaving the germline J gene to fill in the end. The chain couples TRBV4-2 to TRBJ1-2, with a weak D call TRBD1 (6 bases). The CDR3 extends over 15 amino acids. The germline gives CDR1 LGHNA, CDR2 YNFKEQ. Trimming shortened V by 0 bases and J by 4 bases, and 12 bases separated the two germline ends. CDR3 DNA (partial): TGTGCCAGCAGCCAAGATGAGGGGGTTGGCTATGGC. Amino acid sequence: CASSQDEGVGYG. The CDR3 in full is CASSQDEGVGYGYTF.

Turning to this clone: The read terminates 3 residues before the CDR3 end, so the remaining end is supplied by the germline J gene. This sequence joins TRBV4-2 and TRBJ2-5; TRBD2 agrees at 9 bases. The germline V gene has CDR1 LGHNA and CDR2 YNFKEQ. The CDR3 has 19 amino acids. V lost 1 base, J lost 5 bases, and 17 bases stayed unmatched. The CDR3 DNA, read in part, is TGTGCCAGCAGCCAAGGAGAGACGACTAGCGGCCTCCCCGGGGAGACC. Translation gives CASSQGETTSGLPGET. The whole CDR3 region reads CASSQGETTSGLPGETQYF.

Worth noting for this clone: The read stops 3 residues short of the end of the CDR3; the missing end is completed from the germline J gene. The chain employs TRBV18 and TRBJ1-2; perhaps TRBD1 as D (5 bases). Germline V gene data show CDR1 as KGHSH and CDR2 as LQKENI. The CDR3 runs 16 residues. CDR3 amino acids: CASSPVGAGDLDDYTF. The sequenced CDR3 bases are TGTGCCAGCTCACCGGTAGGAGCGGGGGATCTCGATGAC. Filled out from reference TRBV18 and TRBJ1-2, the complete variable domain reads NAGVMQNPRHLVRRRGQEARLRCSPMKGHSHVYWYRQLPEEGLKFMVYLQKENIIDESGMPKERFSAEFPKEGPSILRIQQVVRGDSAAYFCASSPVGAGDLDDYTFGSGTRLTVV.

As to this clone: Read data end 3 residues before the CDR3 end; the end is taken from the germline J gene. The gene calls are TRBV4-2 and TRBJ2-3; 9 nucleotides align to TRBD1. The CDR3 is 18 residues long. Germline V gives CDR1 LGHNA, CDR2 YNFKEQ. The ends lost 0 bases at V and 3 bases at J; junction bases unmatched: 10. CDR3 bases read: TGTGCCAGCAGCCAAGACCCGACAGGGGGAGGAAGGACAGATACG. Encoded protein: CASSQDPTGGGRTDT. The entire CDR3 is CASSQDPTGGGRTDTQYF.